The T cell receptor (beta chain) described here comes from a study of OX40 agonist ivuxolimab in advanced cancers. Looking at the study overall: The dose-escalation group included hepatocellular carcinoma, melanoma, renal cell carcinoma and head and neck cancer.

Germline V lookup: CDR1 KGHSH, CDR2 LQKENI. V was shortened by 0 bases and J by 2 bases, with 4 bases between the two germline ends. The CDR3 has 13 residues. General study results and limits: Among the lowest peripheral clonal expansion occurred in 0.1-3.0 mg/kg partial responders. CD8+ T cells (on average) carried more expanded clones than CD4+ T cells.

Note on this clone: Its antigen remains unknown.

Generated by immunoSEQ multiplex PCR, the TCRdb table keeps only in-frame clones and is missing some. This table has tens of thousands of clones, roughly 86% appearing once. The source was CD4+ or CD8+ T cells sorted from blood, collected in a trial of the OX40 agonist ivuxolimab. The chain recombines TRBV18 with TRBJ2-5; no clear D gene. The sequence derives from an adult with an advanced solid tumor such as melanoma, head and neck, liver or kidney cancer. The chain's CDR3 is CASSPPGQETQYF. In DNA, the CDR3 is TGTGCCAGCTCACCACCGGGGCAAGAGACCCAGTACTTC.